This T cell receptor (beta chain) was sequenced for a study of cytomegalovirus exposure and HLA in healthy donors. Study information: The approximately 680 first-cohort repertoires and the 95 to 150 validation repertoires shared the same platform, a later analysis reported.

The repertoire was sequenced with immunoSEQ multiplex PCR; TCRdb's copy has only in-frame clones and lacks some. This sample has more than 300,000 clones, with 86% found just once. Points on this clone: Its antigen is still unknown.

The study, taken as a whole, reports: In vitro testing confirmed a few CMV-associated chains as specific for CMV antigens. Cytomegalovirus status was reportedly diagnosed by the classifier with high specificity and sensitivity.

The sample taken for sequencing was PBMCs. This clonotype was sampled from a woman aged 18-35 years in good health and CMV-seronegative.

The CDR3 DNA reads TGTGCCAGCAGCCCCGGAGGATTTAACGAGCAGTACTTC. Its protein product is CASSPGGFNEQYF. The chain is built from TRBV7-9 and TRBJ2-7; possible D gene TRBD2, 5 bases. The CDR3 loop spans 13 amino acids. Trimming took off 5 bases at V and 5 bases at J, with 13 bases between the two ends. Germline V lookup: CDR1 SEHNR, CDR2 FQNEAQ (reference sequence).